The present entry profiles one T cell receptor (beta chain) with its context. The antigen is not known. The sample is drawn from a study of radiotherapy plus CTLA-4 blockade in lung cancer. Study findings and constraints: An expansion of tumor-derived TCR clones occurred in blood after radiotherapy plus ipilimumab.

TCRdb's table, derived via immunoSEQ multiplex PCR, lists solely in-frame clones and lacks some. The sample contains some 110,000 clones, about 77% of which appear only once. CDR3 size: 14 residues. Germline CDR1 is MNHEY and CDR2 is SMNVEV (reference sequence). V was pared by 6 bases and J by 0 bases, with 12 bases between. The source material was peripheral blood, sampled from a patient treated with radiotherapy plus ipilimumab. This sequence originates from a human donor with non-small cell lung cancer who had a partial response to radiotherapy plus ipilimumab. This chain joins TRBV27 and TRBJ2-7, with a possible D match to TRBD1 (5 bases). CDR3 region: CASSFLGLSYEQYF. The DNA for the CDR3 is TGTGCCAGCAGCTTTTTGGGGCTCTCCTACGAGCAGTACTTC.